This record looks at one T cell receptor beta chain sequence and its context. The entry originates in a study of T cell responses to AZD1222 COVID-19 vaccine. From germline, CDR1 is LNHNV and CDR2 YYDKDF (reference sequence). Trimming pared 0 bases from V and 6 bases from J, leaving 20 bases between. The CDR3 is 17 amino acids. Sequencing used immunoSEQ multiplex PCR; TCRdb keeps in-frame clones, though not all of them. The sample contains 84,000 or so clones, nearly 90% of which appear only once. The source of this sequence is an adult in good health. Sequenced material: peripheral blood, taken on day 0 of AZD1222 vaccination. The chain has TRBV15 and TRBJ1-2; a possible D gene is TRBD1 (5 bases). The CDR3: CATSRDLVDRQGHGYTF. CDR3 nucleotide sequence: TGTGCCACCAGCAGAGATCTGGTGGATCGGCAGGGTCATGGCTACACCTTC.